The 21 T cell receptor beta chains in this list originate from one sample, sequenced in a study of shared clonotypes between healthy human individuals. Data came from immunoSEQ multiplex PCR; TCRdb stores just in-frame clones and leaves some out. The sample carries hundreds of thousands of clones, roughly 73% recorded once. The specimen was memory CD4+ T cells sorted from blood. Subset in this sample: CD45RA-negative fraction. The receptor source for this set is a woman aged 25 to 39 in good health.

V usage is TRBV7-9 and J usage is TRBJ2-5, with D possibly being TRBD1 (6 bases). The V gene's germline CDR1 is SEHNR and CDR2 FQNEAQ (reference sequence). Trimming left V 6 bases short and J 2 bases short, with 13 bases between. There are 14 residues in the CDR3. CDR3 in DNA: TGTGCCAGCAGAAACGCCGGGACACAAGAGACCCAGTACTTC. Translation: CASRNAGTQETQYF.

The V and J genes are TRBV10-2 and TRBJ1-1; TRBD1 agrees at 7 bases. Germline trimming cut 6 bases from V and 3 bases from J; bases unmatched to any gene: 4. The CDR3 spans 13 residues. Germline V gene data show CDR1 as WSHSY and CDR2 as SAAADI. The CDR3 nucleotides read TGCGCCAGCAGGATCACAGGGGACACTGAAGCTTTCTTT. Translating gives CASRITGDTEAFF.

The chain recombines TRBV28 with TRBJ1-1; 7 bases are a match to TRBD1. CDR3 length equals 18 residues. V lost 11 bases, J lost 0 bases, and 21 bases stayed unmatched. Germline V lookup: CDR1 MDHEN, CDR2 SYDVKM. The CDR3 DNA reads as TGTGCCGGAGCACGGGGTAAGATCCGTGACAGGGTGAACACTGAAGCTTTCTTT. Translating it yields CAGARGKIRDRVNTEAFF.

The V and J genes are TRBV18 and TRBJ2-7, with 7 positions matching TRBD2. Losses at the gene ends were 2 bases for V and 6 bases for J; bases not matched to a gene: 10. Per the germline V gene, CDR1 is KGHSH and CDR2 is LQKENI. The CDR3 totals 15 residues. CDR3 DNA sequence: TGTGCCAGCTCACCATACGCGGGAGTAGGGCTCGAGCAGTACTTC. Residues: CASSPYAGVGLEQYF.

The V gene is TRBV7-9, the J gene TRBJ2-1, with D possibly matching TRBD2 (5 bases). Per the germline V gene, CDR1 is SEHNR and CDR2 is FQNEAQ (reference sequence). The CDR3 covers 14 residues. The V gene lost 1 base and the J gene lost 10 bases, with 14 bases spanning the gap. The CDR3 sequence is CASSLGLLAEEQFF. The CDR3 coding sequence is TGTGCCAGCAGCTTAGGTTTGCTAGCCGAAGAGCAGTTCTTC.

The chain employs TRBV5-5 and TRBJ1-5; a weak D match, TRBD1 (6 bases). CDR3 length equals 17 residues. V shed 2 bases and J shed 1 base, with 16 bases lying between them. Germline assignment: CDR1 SGHKS and CDR2 YYEKEE (reference sequence). CDR3 DNA sequence: TGTGCCAGCAGCTTTACAGGGAGTATGGTCAGCAATCAGCCCCAGCATTTT. This translates into CASSFTGSMVSNQPQHF.

The genes are TRBV29-1 and TRBJ2-1; D may correspond to TRBD1 or TRBD2 (5 bases each). The germline V and J ends were trimmed by 4 bases and 7 bases, with 14 bases remaining between them. CDR1 and CDR2 (germline): SQVTM, ANQGSEA. The CDR3 totals 13 residues. The CDR3 sequence is CSVGDQSSNEQFF. The CDR3 DNA reads as TGCAGCGTTGGGGACCAGTCTAGTAATGAGCAGTTCTTC.

This sequence joins TRBV19 and TRBJ2-7; D is ambiguous. The CDR3 spans 16 residues. V lost 5 bases, J lost 3 bases, and 20 bases lay in between. Germline V gene sequence: CDR1 LNHDA, CDR2 SQIVND (reference sequence). The chain's CDR3 is CASSFRRWADHYEQYF. The CDR3 coding sequence is TGTGCCAGTAGTTTCCGTAGGTGGGCGGACCACTACGAGCAGTACTTC.

The chain employs TRBV11-2 and TRBJ2-1; TRBD2 might be the D (5 bases). V dropped 6 bases and J dropped 8 bases, with 11 bases sitting between them. This CDR3 region has 12 residues. Germline V gene data show CDR1 as SGHAT and CDR2 as FQNNGV. CDR3 protein: CASRWAADEQFF. The CDR3 DNA reads as TGTGCCAGCAGGTGGGCAGCGGATGAGCAGTTCTTC.

The rearrangement uses TRBV13 and TRBJ2-7, with TRBD2 matching 7 bases. With 5 bases clipped from V and 2 bases from J, the junction kept 6 bases outside the gene matches. Germline CDR1 is PRHDT and CDR2 is FYEKMQ (reference sequence). The CDR3 length is 14 residues. The CDR3 region is CASSTTGTTYEQYF. Written as DNA, the CDR3 is TGTGCCAGCAGCACTACCGGGACTACCTACGAGCAGTACTTC.

The chain uses TRBV11-3 and TRBJ2-1; maybe TRBD2 (6 bases). The CDR3 has 14 residues. V lost 5 bases, J lost 6 bases, and 14 bases lay in between. Germline V gene data show CDR1 as SGHNT and CDR2 as YENEEA. CDR3 sequence reads: CASSREDSVNEQFF. CDR3 DNA: TGTGCCAGCAGCAGGGAGGATTCTGTCAATGAGCAGTTCTTC.

This clone was seen just once. The chain has TRBV19 and TRBJ2-6; D is unclear. The V and J ends lost 8 bases and 4 bases respectively, with 15 bases between them. Per the germline V gene, CDR1 is LNHDA and CDR2 is SQIVND (reference sequence). This CDR3 region has 15 residues. The CDR3 region is CASGIPGSGANVLTF. Here the CDR3 DNA reads TGTGCCAGTGGGATACCAGGTTCCGGGGCCAACGTCCTGACTTTC.

The rearrangement links TRBV19 to TRBJ2-1, with TRBD1 matching 9 bases. In germline, CDR1 is LNHDA, CDR2 SQIVND (reference sequence). J lost 4 bases, V lost 9 bases, and 10 bases had no gene match. The CDR3 loop spans 15 amino acids. The CDR3 DNA sequence: TGTGCCAGCGCAATTACAGGGGGCGAGTACAATGAGCAGTTCTTC. It codes for CASAITGGEYNEQFF.

This clone was picked up one time. The DNA of the CDR3 is TGTGCCAGCAGCGAAAAACTGTTTTTT. This codes for CASSEKLFF. This chain connects TRBV6-5 to TRBJ1-4; the D is unclear. Trimming stripped 6 bases from V and 8 bases from J, with 1 base between. Germline V lookup: CDR1 MNHEY, CDR2 SVGAGI. This CDR3 is built from 9 residues.

Only one count was recorded for this clone. Distinct nucleotide sequences in the sample also encode this CDR3. The chain couples TRBV15 to TRBJ1-5; 7 bases line up with TRBD1. V trimming: 0 bases; J trimming: 1 base; junction bases outside the gene matches: 0. The CDR3 extends over 15 amino acids. Germline CDR1 is LNHNV and CDR2 is YYDKDF (reference sequence). CDR3 residues: CATSREDRSNQPQHF. CDR3 DNA sequence: TGTGCCACCAGCAGAGAGGACAGGAGCAATCAGCCCCAGCATTTT.

On this clone: Germline is not matched at one junction end, which may reflect a read error. The rearrangement joins TRBV20-1 to TRBJ2-7; D is uncertain. CDR3 length: 10 amino acids. CDR1 and CDR2 (germline): DFQATT, SNEGSKA (reference sequence). DNA of the CDR3: TGCAGTGCCAGAGGTCCAGGGCAGTACTTC. Protein: CSARGPGQYF.

The V call is TRBV27, the J call TRBJ1-1; no firm D call. Germline assignment: CDR1 MNHEY and CDR2 SMNVEV (reference sequence). The CDR3 runs 12 residues. The V end lost 5 bases, the J end lost 5 bases, and 9 bases lay between the germline ends. CDR3 residues: CASSDFRTEAFF. In nucleotides, the CDR3 is TGTGCCAGCAGTGATTTCCGGACTGAAGCTTTCTTT.

This clone has more than one count but fewer than ten. The chain uses TRBV28 and TRBJ2-7; D is uncertain. This CDR3 comprises 13 residues. Trimming left V 2 bases short and J 4 bases short, with 9 bases between. Germline CDR1 is MDHEN and CDR2 is SYDVKM. The CDR3 sequence: CASSLPGIYEQYF. DNA of the CDR3: TGTGCCAGCAGTTTACCCGGTATATACGAGCAGTACTTC.

The gene calls are TRBV7-9 and TRBJ2-3; 14 bases align to TRBD2. The CDR3 is 15 residues long. CDR1 is SEHNR, CDR2 FQNEAQ, per germline (reference sequence). The J segment lost 6 bases and the V segment lost 6 bases, leaving 5 bases of the junction unmatched. For the CDR3, the DNA is TGTGCCAGCAGGCAAGGACTAGCGGGAGGTGATACGCAGTATTTT. Encoded protein: CASRQGLAGGDTQYF.

This clone has only a few counts. This sequence joins TRBV6-5 and TRBJ2-7; D is undetermined. CDR1 is MNHEY and CDR2 is SVGAGI in the germline V gene. Trimming left V 0 bases short and J 5 bases short, with 14 bases between. This CDR3 region has 15 residues. Here the CDR3 reads CASSYSRRSWDEQYF. CDR3 bases: TGTGCCAGCAGTTACTCGAGGCGGTCGTGGGACGAGCAGTACTTC.

This clone occurred once. This chain links TRBV30 with TRBJ2-3; tentative D call: TRBD1 (6 bases). Germline V gene data show CDR1 as GTSNPN and CDR2 as SVGIG (reference sequence). Trimming shortened V by 3 bases and J by 7 bases, and 11 bases separated the two germline ends. The CDR3 consists of 12 residues. In DNA form, the CDR3 reads TGTGCCTGGAGCCCGGACAGACATACGCAGTATTTT. Protein product: CAWSPDRHTQYF.